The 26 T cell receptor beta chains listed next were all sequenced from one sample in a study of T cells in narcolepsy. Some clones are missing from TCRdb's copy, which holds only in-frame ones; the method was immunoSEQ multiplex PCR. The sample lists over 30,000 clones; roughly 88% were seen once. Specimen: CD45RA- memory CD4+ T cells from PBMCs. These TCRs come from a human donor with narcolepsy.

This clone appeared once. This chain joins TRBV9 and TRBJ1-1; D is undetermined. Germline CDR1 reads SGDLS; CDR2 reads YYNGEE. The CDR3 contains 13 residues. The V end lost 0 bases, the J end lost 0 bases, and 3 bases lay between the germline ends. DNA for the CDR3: TGTGCCAGCAGCGTAGCGGTGAACACTGAAGCTTTCTTT. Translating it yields CASSVAVNTEAFF.

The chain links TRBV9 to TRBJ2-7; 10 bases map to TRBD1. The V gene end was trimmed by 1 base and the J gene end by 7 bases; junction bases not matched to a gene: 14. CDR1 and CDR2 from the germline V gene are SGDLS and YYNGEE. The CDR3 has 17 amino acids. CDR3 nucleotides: TGTGCCAGCAGCGTATGGGACAGGGGTCCCCCCTATGGTGAGCAGTACTTC. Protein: CASSVWDRGPPYGEQYF. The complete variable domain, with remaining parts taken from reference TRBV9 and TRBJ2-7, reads DSGVTQTPKHLITATGQRVTLRCSPRSGDLSVYWYQQSLDQGLQFLIQYYNGEERAKGNILERFSAQQFPDLHSELNLSSLELGDSALYFCASSVWDRGPPYGEQYFGPGTRLTVT.

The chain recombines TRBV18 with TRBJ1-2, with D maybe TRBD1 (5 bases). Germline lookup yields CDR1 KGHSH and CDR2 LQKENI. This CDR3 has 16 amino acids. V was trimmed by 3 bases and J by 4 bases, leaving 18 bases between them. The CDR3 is CASSPGHPGESYGYTF. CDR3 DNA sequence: TGTGCCAGCTCACCCGGACACCCGGGGGAGTCCTATGGCTACACCTTC.

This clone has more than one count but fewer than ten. CDR3 sequence reads: CASSAGQGSPLHF. In DNA form, the CDR3 reads TGTGCCAGCAGCGCGGGACAGGGTTCACCCCTCCACTTT. The rearrangement joins TRBV7-3 to TRBJ1-6; 9 nucleotides agree with TRBD1. Germline CDR1 SGHTA, CDR2 FQGTGA. The CDR3 spans 13 residues. Trimming cost V 5 bases and J 9 bases; bases outside gene matches: 2.

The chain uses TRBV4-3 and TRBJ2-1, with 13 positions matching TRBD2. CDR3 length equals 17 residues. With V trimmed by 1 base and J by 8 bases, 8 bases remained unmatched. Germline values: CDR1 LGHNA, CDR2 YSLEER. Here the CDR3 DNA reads TGCGCCAGCAGCCAAGCCGGAACTAGCGGGGGGGGTCATGAGCAGTTCTTC. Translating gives CASSQAGTSGGGHEQFF.

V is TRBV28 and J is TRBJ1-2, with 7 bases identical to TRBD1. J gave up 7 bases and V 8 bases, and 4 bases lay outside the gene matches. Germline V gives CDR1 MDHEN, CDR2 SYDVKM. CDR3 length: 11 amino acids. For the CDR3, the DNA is TGTGCCAGCTCACAGGGGTTTGGCTACACCTTC. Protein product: CASSQGFGYTF.

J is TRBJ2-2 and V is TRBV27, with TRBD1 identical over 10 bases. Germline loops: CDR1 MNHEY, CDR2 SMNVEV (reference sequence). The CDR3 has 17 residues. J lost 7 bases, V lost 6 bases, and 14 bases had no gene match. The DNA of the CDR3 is TGTGCCAGCAGCTCACCCCCGGGACAGGGGAAATTCGGGGAGCTGTTTTTT. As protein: CASSSPPGQGKFGELFF.

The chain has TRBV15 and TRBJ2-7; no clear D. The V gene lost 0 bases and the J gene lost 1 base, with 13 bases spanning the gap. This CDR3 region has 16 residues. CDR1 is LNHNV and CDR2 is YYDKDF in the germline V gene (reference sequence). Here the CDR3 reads CATSRDRSAQSYEQYF. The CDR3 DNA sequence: TGTGCCACCAGCAGAGATCGGAGCGCGCAGTCCTACGAGCAGTACTTC.

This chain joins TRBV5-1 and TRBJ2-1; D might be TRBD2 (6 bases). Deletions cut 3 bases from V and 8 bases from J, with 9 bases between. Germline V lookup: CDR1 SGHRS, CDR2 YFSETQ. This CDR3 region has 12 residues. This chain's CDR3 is CASSSTSHEQFF. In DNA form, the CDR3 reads TGCGCCAGCAGCTCGACTAGTCATGAGCAGTTCTTC.

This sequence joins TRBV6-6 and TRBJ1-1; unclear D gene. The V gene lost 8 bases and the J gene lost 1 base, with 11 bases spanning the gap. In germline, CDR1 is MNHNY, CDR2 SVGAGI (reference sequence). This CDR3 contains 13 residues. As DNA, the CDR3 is TGTGCCAGCGGCGCTACGGGGAACACTGAAGCTTTCTTT. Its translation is CASGATGNTEAFF.

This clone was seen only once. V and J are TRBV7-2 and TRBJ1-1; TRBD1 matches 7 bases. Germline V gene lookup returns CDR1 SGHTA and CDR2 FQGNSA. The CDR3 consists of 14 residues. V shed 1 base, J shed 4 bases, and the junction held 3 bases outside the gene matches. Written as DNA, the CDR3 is TGTGCCAGCAGCTTAGACTCAGGGGGCACTGAAGCTTTCTTT. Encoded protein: CASSLDSGGTEAFF.

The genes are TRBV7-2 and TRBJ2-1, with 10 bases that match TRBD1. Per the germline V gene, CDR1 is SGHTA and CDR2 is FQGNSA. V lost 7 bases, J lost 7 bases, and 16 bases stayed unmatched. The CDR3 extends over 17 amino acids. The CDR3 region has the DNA TGTGCCAGCATTCCGGGACAGGGGCGCGGAACCTCTAATGAGCAGTTCTTC. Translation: CASIPGQGRGTSNEQFF.

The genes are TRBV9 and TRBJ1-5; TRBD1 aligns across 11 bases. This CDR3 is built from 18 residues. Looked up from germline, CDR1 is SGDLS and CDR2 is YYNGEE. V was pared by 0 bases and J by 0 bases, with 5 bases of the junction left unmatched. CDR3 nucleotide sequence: TGTGCCAGCAGCGTAGCCGGGGACAGGGGGTATAGCAATCAGCCCCAGCATTTT. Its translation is CASSVAGDRGYSNQPQHF.

The CDR3 DNA reads TGTGCCAGCAGCTTAGCACTATTCAGGGGACATCTTAACAAGGACACTGAAGCTTTCTTT. Protein product: CASSLALFRGHLNKDTEAFF. The chain employs TRBV7-8 and TRBJ1-1; D possibly corresponds to TRBD1 (6 bases). The V end was cut by 0 bases, the J end by 3 bases, with 26 bases between. Per germline, CDR1 SGHVS and CDR2 FQNEAQ. The CDR3 consists of 20 residues.

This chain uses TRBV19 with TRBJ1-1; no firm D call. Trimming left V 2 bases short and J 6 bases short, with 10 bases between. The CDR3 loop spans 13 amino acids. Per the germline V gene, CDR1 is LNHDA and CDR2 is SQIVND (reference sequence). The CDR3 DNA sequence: TGTGCCAGTAGTATAAGTAAGGGAGCTGAAGCTTTCTTT. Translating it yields CASSISKGAEAFF. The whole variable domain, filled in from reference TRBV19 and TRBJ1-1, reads DGGITQSPKYLFRKEGQNVTLSCEQNLNHDAMYWYRQDPGQGLRLIYYSQIVNDFQKGDIAEGYSVSREKKESFPLTVTSAQKNPTAFYLCASSISKGAEAFFGQGTRLTVV.

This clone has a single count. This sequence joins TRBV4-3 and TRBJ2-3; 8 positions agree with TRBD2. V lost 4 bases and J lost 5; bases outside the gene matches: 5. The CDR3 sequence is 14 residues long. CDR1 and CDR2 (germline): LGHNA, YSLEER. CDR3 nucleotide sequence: TGCGCCAGCAGCCCCGGGGGGGCGGGAGATACGCAGTATTTT. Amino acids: CASSPGGAGDTQYF.

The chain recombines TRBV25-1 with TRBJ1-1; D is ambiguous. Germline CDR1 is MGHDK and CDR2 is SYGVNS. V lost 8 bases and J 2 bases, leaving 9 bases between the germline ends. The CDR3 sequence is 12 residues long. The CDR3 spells CASGLSNTEAFF. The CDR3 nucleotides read TGTGCCAGCGGCCTTTCCAACACTGAAGCTTTCTTT.

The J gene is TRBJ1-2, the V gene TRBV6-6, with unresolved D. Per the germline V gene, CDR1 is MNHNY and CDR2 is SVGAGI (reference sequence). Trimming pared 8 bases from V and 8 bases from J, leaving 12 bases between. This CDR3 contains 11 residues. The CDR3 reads CASHDGRGYTF. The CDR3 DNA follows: TGTGCCAGCCACGACGGCAGGGGCTACACCTTC.

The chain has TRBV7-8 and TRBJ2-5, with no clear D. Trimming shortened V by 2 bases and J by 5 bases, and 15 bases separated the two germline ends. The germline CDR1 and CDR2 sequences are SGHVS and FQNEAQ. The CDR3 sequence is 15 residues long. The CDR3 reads CASSLSNLPVETQYF. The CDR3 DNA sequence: TGTGCCAGCAGCTTAAGTAACCTACCCGTGGAGACCCAGTACTTC.

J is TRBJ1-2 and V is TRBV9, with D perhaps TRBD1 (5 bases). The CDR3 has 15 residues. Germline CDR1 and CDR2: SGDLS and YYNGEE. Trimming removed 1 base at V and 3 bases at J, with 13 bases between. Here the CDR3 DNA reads TGTGCCAGCAGCGTAATCGCAGGGAGTGACTATGGCTACACCTTC. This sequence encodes CASSVIAGSDYGYTF.

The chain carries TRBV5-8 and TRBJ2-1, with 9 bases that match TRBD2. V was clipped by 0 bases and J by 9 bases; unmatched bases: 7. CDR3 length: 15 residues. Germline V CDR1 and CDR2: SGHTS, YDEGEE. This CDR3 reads CASSLGLAGTGEQFF. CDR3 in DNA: TGTGCCAGCAGCTTGGGTCTAGCGGGGACTGGTGAGCAGTTCTTC.

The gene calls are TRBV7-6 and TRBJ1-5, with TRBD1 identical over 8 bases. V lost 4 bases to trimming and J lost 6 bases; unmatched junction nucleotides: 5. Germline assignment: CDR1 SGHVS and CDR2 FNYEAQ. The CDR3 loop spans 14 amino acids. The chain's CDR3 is CASSSGTGSQPQHF. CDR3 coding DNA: TGTGCCAGCAGCTCCGGGACAGGTAGTCAGCCCCAGCATTTT.

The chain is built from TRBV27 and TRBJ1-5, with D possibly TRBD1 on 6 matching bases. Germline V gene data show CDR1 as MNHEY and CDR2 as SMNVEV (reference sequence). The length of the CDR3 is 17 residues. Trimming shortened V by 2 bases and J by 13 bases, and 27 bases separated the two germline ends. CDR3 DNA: TGTGCCAGCAGTTTAGATCCCCCCGCAGGGGTCTTAGGGAGACAGCATTTT. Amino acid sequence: CASSLDPPAGVLGRQHF.

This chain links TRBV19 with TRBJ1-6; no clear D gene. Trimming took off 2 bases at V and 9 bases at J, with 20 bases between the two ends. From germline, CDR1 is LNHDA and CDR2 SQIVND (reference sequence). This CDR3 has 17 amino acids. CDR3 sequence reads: CASSIYSFAVGGSPLHF. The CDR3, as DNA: TGTGCCAGTAGTATATATTCATTTGCGGTCGGTGGTTCACCCCTCCACTTT.

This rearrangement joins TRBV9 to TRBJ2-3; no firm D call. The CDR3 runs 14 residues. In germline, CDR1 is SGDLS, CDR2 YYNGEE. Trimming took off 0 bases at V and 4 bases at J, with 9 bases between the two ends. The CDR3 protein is CASSVGPGADTQYF. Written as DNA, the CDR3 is TGTGCCAGCAGCGTAGGACCGGGCGCAGATACGCAGTATTTT.

In DNA form, the CDR3 reads TGTGCCAGCAGCTTGGCTGGCAGGGGCCAAGAGACCCAGTACTTC. Translating it yields CASSLAGRGQETQYF. J is TRBJ2-5 and V is TRBV5-6, with a weak D call TRBD1 (6 bases). The CDR3 runs to 15 residues. Germline values: CDR1 SGHDT, CDR2 YYEEEE. Trimming took 0 bases from V and 1 from J, leaving 10 bases between them.